This TCR beta chain originates from a study of blood T cell repertoires in COVID-19. The V gene's germline CDR1 is SGHAT and CDR2 FQNNGV. The CDR3 is 15 residues long. The trim removed 1 base at V and 6 bases at J, leaving 5 bases unmatched. Clones were read by immunoSEQ multiplex PCR, and TCRdb kept only the in-frame ones, dropping some. Among about 310,000 clones listed, approximately 89% were seen once. The table lists this clone with a count of one. Donors of Cohort 3 who recovered were those that had two negative PCRs, clearance, or symptom resolution. The sequencing input was PBMCs or T cells enriched from blood (not recorded which). The sequence was obtained from a woman between 40 and 50 years old who had recovered from COVID-19. The chain recombines TRBV11-2 with TRBJ2-1; TRBD2 matches at 8 bases. CDR3 amino acids: CASSLGREETNEQFF. The CDR3 bases are TGTGCCAGCAGCTTAGGGCGGGAGGAAACCAATGAGCAGTTCTTC.